The T cell receptor (beta chain) under discussion was sequenced for a study of radiotherapy plus CTLA-4 blockade in lung cancer. Some clones are missing from TCRdb's copy, which holds only in-frame ones; the method was immunoSEQ multiplex PCR. The top ten hold around 7.7% of the sample, which has about 47,000 clones, approximately 76% seen once. The CDR3 length is 14 residues. From germline, CDR1 is ENHRY and CDR2 SYGVKD. Deletions cut 0 bases from V and 1 base from J, with 6 bases between. The specimen comprised peripheral blood, sampled from a patient treated with radiotherapy plus ipilimumab. The clonotype was recovered from a human donor with non-small cell lung cancer who had stable disease on radiotherapy plus ipilimumab. The V gene is TRBV10-3, the J gene TRBJ1-2; D unresolved. CDR3 region: CAISESHNNYGYTF. CDR3 coding DNA: TGTGCCATCAGTGAGTCCCACAATAACTATGGCTACACCTTC.